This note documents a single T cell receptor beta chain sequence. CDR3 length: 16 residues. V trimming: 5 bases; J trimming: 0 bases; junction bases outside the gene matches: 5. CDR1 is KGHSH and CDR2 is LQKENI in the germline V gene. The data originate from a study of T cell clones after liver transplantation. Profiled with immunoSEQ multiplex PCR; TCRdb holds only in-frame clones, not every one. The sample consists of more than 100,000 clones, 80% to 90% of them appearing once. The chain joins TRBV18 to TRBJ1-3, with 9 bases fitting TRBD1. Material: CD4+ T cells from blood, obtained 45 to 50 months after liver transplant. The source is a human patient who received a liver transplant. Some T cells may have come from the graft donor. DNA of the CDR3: TGTGCCAGCTCATCCGGACAGGGGACCTCTGGAAACACCATATATTTT. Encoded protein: CASSSGQGTSGNTIYF.